The clone carrying this T cell receptor beta chain was recorded a few times. The antigen is undetermined. The data are from a study of cytomegalovirus exposure and HLA in healthy donors. Study context: There were approximately 85 million unique TCRs (from HLA-typed donors) in an early data release. Whole-study results and caveats: The study recorded 150 to 200 TCR beta chains that were cytomegalovirus-associated.

The V gene's germline CDR1 is SNHLY and CDR2 FYNNEI. There are 13 residues in the CDR3. Trimming removed 8 bases at V and 5 bases at J, with 15 bases between. The primer mix had 60 Vbeta and 13 Jbeta primers. Only in-frame clones appear in the TCRdb table, and some are missing; sequencing was by immunoSEQ multiplex PCR. This table has about 52,000 clones, approximately 52% appearing once. The clonotype comes from a human donor in good health. Input material: PBMCs. This chain joins TRBV2 and TRBJ2-5; D possibly corresponds to TRBD2 (5 bases). CDR3 in amino acids: CASQEAPSETQYF. In DNA, the CDR3 is TGTGCCAGCCAAGAAGCTCCTAGCGAGACCCAGTACTTC. Variable domain in full (rest from reference TRBV2 and TRBJ2-5): EPEVTQTPSHQVTQMGQEVILRCVPISNHLYFYWYRQILGQKVEFLVSFYNNEISEKSEIFDDQFSVERPDGSNFTLKIRSTKLEDSAMYFCASQEAPSETQYFGPGTRLLVL.